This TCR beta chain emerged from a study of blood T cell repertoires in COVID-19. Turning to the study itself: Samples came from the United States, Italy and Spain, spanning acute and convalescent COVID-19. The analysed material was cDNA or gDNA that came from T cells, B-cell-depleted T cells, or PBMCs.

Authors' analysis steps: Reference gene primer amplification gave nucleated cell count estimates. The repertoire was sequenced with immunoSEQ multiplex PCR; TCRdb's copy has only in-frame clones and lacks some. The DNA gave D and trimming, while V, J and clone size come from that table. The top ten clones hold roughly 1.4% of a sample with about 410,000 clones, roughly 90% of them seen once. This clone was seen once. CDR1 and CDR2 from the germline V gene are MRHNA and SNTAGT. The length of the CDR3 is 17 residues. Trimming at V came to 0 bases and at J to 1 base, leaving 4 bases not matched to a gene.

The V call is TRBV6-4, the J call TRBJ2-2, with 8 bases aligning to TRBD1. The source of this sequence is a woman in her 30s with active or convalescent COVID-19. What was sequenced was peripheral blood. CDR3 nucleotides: TGTGCCAGCAGTGACTCGAGTGGGACAGGGAACACCGGGGAGCTGTTTTTT. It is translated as CASSDSSGTGNTGELFF.